Sequencing of this TCR beta chain was carried out in a study of Ad26.COV2.S vaccination and SARS-CoV-2 variants. Overall study context: Donor was in the COV1001 Ad26.COV2.S trial arm.

Assay: immunoSEQ multiplex PCR; the TCRdb copy retains only in-frame clones and omits some. Among about 320,000 clones listed, 86% were seen once. As regards this clone: Antigen unknown.

Study findings and constraints: Recipients of either vaccine or placebo displayed similar breadth of non-spike TCRs.

This sample's treatment: around 19 received Ad26.COV2.S at low or high dose, single or two shots; roughly five received placebo; per-sample allocation not given. Repertoires come from day 63 after the first vaccine or placebo injection. In the vaccine, an Ad26 vector expressed the SARS-CoV-2 spike of the Wuhan strain. Specimen: peripheral blood, collected in a trial of Ad26.COV2.S vaccine versus placebo. The receptor was derived from a person between 18 and 65 years old who received the Ad26.COV2.S COVID-19 vaccine or a placebo.

DNA of the CDR3: TGTGCCAGCAGCTTGGGGGGATTTAACTATGGCTACACCTTC. Protein: CASSLGGFNYGYTF. V is TRBV5-4 and J is TRBJ1-2; D unresolved. The V gene lost 0 bases and the J gene lost 1 base, with 7 bases spanning the gap. The germline V gene encodes CDR1 SGHNT and CDR2 YYREEE (reference sequence). The CDR3 runs 14 residues.